This T cell receptor (beta chain) comes out of a study of patients and donors after allogeneic stem cell transplantation. The table lists this clonotype with a few counts. A single record per CDR3 protein comes from TCRdb applying MiXCR to the RT-PCR reads. The repertoire consists of 70,000 or so distinct CDR3 sequences, with about a quarter occurring once and the leading ten covering about 30%. The germline V gene encodes CDR1 ENHRY and CDR2 SYGVKD. This CDR3 is built from 14 residues. J lost 5 bases, V lost 4 bases, and 5 bases had no gene match. This TCR derives from a human donor who was either an allogeneic HSCT recipient or a stem cell or donor lymphocyte infusion donor (not recorded which). It is not recorded whose cells these are; they may come from a transplant donor. J is TRBJ1-1 and V is TRBV10-3, with 9 bases that match TRBD1. Material: blood, either unsorted or a sorted T cell fraction (not recorded which). The chain's CDR3 is CAISGTGEGTEAFF. The CDR3 DNA is TGTGCCATCAGTGGGACAGGGGAGGGGACTGAAGCTTTCTTT.